The 3 T cell receptor beta chains below come from one sample, sequenced in a study of T cells after yellow fever vaccination. TCRdb fed the 5' RACE reads into MiXCR, producing one record per CDR3 protein. The sample has around 590,000 distinct CDR3 sequences; 9% to 15% are singletons. Sample: PBMCs, taken on the day of the yellow fever booster vaccination. These receptors all stem from a man aged 30 to 45 who received the YFV17D yellow fever vaccine.

The V gene is TRBV11-2, the J gene TRBJ2-5, with a weak D call TRBD1 (6 bases). This CDR3 has 12 residues. Germline lookup yields CDR1 SGHAT and CDR2 FQNNGV. Trimming pared 7 bases from V and 8 bases from J, leaving 14 bases between. CDR3 coding DNA: TGTGCCAGCAACCTAATAGGGGGAACCCAGTACTTC. Encoded protein: CASNLIGGTQYF.

The chain uses TRBV20-1 and TRBJ2-1; 9 nucleotides line up with TRBD2. V shed 3 bases, J shed 2 bases, and the junction held 11 bases outside the gene matches. The CDR3 is 17 amino acids. Germline assignment: CDR1 DFQATT and CDR2 SNEGSKA (reference sequence). DNA for the CDR3: TGCAGTGCTAGGGCCAGGGGCGGGAGGGTTCCCTACAATGAGCAGTTCTTC. This translates into CSARARGGRVPYNEQFF.

J is TRBJ2-3 and V is TRBV28; D is unresolved. V was pared by 6 bases and J by 7 bases, with 20 bases between. This CDR3 has 15 amino acids. CDR1 and CDR2 (germline): MDHEN, SYDVKM. CDR3 loop: CASRLLRNFLNTQYF. The CDR3, as DNA: TGTGCCAGCAGGCTGCTAAGGAATTTTCTAAATACGCAGTATTTT.